This T cell receptor beta chain comes out of a study of post-analysis software for immune sequencing data (dated by TCRdb to about 2015). General notes on the study: The recorded disease courses included relapsing-remitting, secondary progressive and progressive-relapsing multiple sclerosis, and some patients had no subtype annotation. The patient repertoires were compared against 11 previously published healthy control repertoires obtained from donors aged about 6 to 28 years. A subset of samples was prepared in parallel using single-end sample barcoding, then pooled and co-amplified after Illumina adapter ligation. Study-wide findings and limitations: Significantly lower normalized Chao1 diversity was found in multiple sclerosis patients than in controls, suggesting substantial peripheral T-cell clonal expansion. Patients showed significantly higher frequencies than controls for about 5 TRBV segments, among them TRBV5-6, TRBV5-1 and TRBV20-1. When samples were clustered directly using the F measure, samples prepared in the same batch co-clustered strongly, which prompted a batch-effect correction. The multiple sclerosis patient group was slightly younger than the control group.

The germline V gene specifies KGHSH as CDR1 and LQKENI as CDR2. The CDR3 sequence holds 15 residues, the cysteine and phenylalanine included. Kept here is only the CDR3 DNA, which spans 45 bases and is read in frame from base 1. With respect to this clonotype: No cognate antigen has been identified for it. Since a much larger clone is just one base distant, this may be a read error.

TCR beta repertoires were profiled from peripheral blood of roughly 13 young patients with multiple sclerosis to demonstrate the VDJtools post-analysis software. The patients with multiple sclerosis were children and adolescents between about 6 and 17 years of age. Receptor amplification or capture employed PCR. TCRdb records Illumina HiSeq 2500 as the sequencer. To reduce PCR and sequencing biases, unique molecular identifiers were incorporated into the TCR beta cDNA libraries. About 0.5 million cDNA molecules were obtained for every 1 to 10 million input T cells, so each molecule roughly corresponded to one T cell. The patient libraries were prepared and sequenced with the same protocol used for the earlier healthy control dataset. Within a given batch, samples were prepared together, multiplexed and sequenced on the same HiSeq lane. The original pipeline was this. Raw barcoded reads were processed with MIGEC, discarding single-read molecular identifier groups before consensus assembly and CDR3 extraction. Clonotype tables were post-analysed with VDJtools, and diversity was normalized by down-sampling all datasets to the smallest sample size. In repertoire overlap clustering, CDR3 amino acid sequences, but not nucleotide sequences, were matched to correct batch-related cross-sample contamination. The raw public reads went through TCRdb reprocessing: fastp at Q25, MiXCR clone calling, in-frame beta chains kept. Rows matching on CDR3 protein sequence are summarized as one entry with the most common DNA and genes. TCRdb, rather than the study authors, made the V and J calls. This sample has hundreds of thousands of distinct CDR3 sequences in its table, and just over 35% of those were observed once. In total, the top ten clones hold around 5% of the sample.

The source material was blood. The chain joins TRBV18 to TRBJ2-3, with TRBD1 as a weak D call on 5 bases. This clonotype was obtained from a girl aged 10-17 years with multiple sclerosis. The nucleotide sequence reads as follows: TGTGCCAGCTCACCACCGCAGACCAACACAGGTACGCAGTATTTT. It translates to CASSPPQTNTGTQYF.